The present T cell receptor beta chain was sequenced within a study of control samples from healthy donors and cancer patients. Sequenced by immunoSEQ multiplex PCR; TCRdb stores in-frame clones only, minus some. The sample shows 130,000 or so clones, about 90% of them seen only once. Germline lookup yields CDR1 SGHKS and CDR2 YYEKEE (reference sequence). The CDR3 runs to 16 residues. With 4 bases removed from V and 0 bases from J, the gap between germline ends came to 11 bases. The rearrangement uses TRBV5-5 and TRBJ2-6; D ambiguous. Input material: blood. The TCR sequence derives from a woman between 45 and 65 years old in good health. The CDR3 protein is CASSPVTRSGANVLTF. The CDR3 coding sequence is TGTGCCAGCAGCCCGGTTACTCGCTCTGGGGCCAACGTCCTGACTTTC.